This T cell receptor beta chain was documented in a study of PD-1 blockade in mismatch repair-deficient tumors. All patients were mismatch repair deficient, assessed by either PCR or immunohistochemistry. As to this clone: Its antigen remains unknown.

Regarding the study as a whole: Tumor-resident clones, often absent from pretreatment blood, expanded after pembrolizumab and then contracted.

Generated by immunoSEQ multiplex PCR, the TCRdb table keeps only in-frame clones and is missing some. The sample records 38,000 or so clones, more than 75% being singletons. Germline V lookup: CDR1 SGHDT, CDR2 YYEEEE. The V and J ends lost 2 bases and 3 bases respectively, with 12 bases between them. The CDR3 length is 15 residues. This chain connects TRBV5-6 to TRBJ2-1; D is possibly TRBD1 or TRBD2 (5 bases each). The sample consisted of peripheral blood, taken roughly 76 weeks after starting pembrolizumab. The receptor was derived from an adult with mismatch repair-deficient cancer. The CDR3 is CASSFGGASYNEQFF. The CDR3 DNA follows: TGTGCCAGCAGCTTTGGGGGAGCGAGCTACAATGAGCAGTTCTTC.